This T cell receptor (beta chain) was sequenced for a study of cytomegalovirus exposure and HLA in healthy donors. Overall study: There were approximately 81 million unique TCRs (from HLA-typed donors) in an early data release.

A note on this clone: Its antigen is still unknown.

Both 60 Vbeta primers and 13 Jbeta primers went into the PCR. The authors' processing: Unique TCR beta chains numbered about 80 million in a later analysis, with about 9.9 million shared. The repertoire was sequenced with immunoSEQ multiplex PCR; TCRdb's copy has only in-frame clones and lacks some. The DNA was the basis for D and trimming; V, J and clone size are from that table. There are about 120,000 clones in the sample; less than 75% occur only once, and around 4.1% lies in the top ten. The CDR3 runs 16 residues. Germline assignment: CDR1 MDHEN and CDR2 SYDVKM. The V and J ends lost 1 base and 1 base respectively, with 11 bases between them. Study outcomes and limitations: According to a later analysis, donors in an Asian-associated ancestry cluster reportedly had fewer N-insertions than the roughly 660-donor mean. Data from an earlier analysis indicated that most TCR beta V segments were productive either about 87% or about 30% of the time.

The rearrangement links TRBV28 to TRBJ1-5; the D is unclear. The sequencing sample was made of PBMCs. This TCR was recovered from a woman aged 35 to 49 in good health and CMV-seronegative. As DNA, the CDR3 is TGTGCCAGCAGTTTATATTATCGCGGGAGCAATCAGCCCCAGCATTTT. The encoded protein is CASSLYYRGSNQPQHF.